Sequencing of this TCR beta chain was carried out in a study of blood T cells in healthy people across ages (dated by TCRdb to the mid-2010s). A note on the overall study: In model experiments, roughly one uniquely barcoded TCR beta cDNA molecule per two T cells was captured by template switching. To track age-related changes in TCR beta repertoire diversity, the study relied on deep sequencing normalized with unique cDNA molecular identifiers. Donors were grouped into four age groups: young (average approximately 16 years), middle-aged (around 39), aged (around 60) and long-lived (just over 80). The study analyzed two additional independent replicas of 1 million unique cDNA reads from the same blood draw for two donors, one aged 18 to 30 and one aged 80 or older. Here is what the overall study found, with its caveats: As age increased, observed TCR beta diversity per million T cells dropped in a roughly linear way, and a significant reduction was already evident by age approximately 40. The CMV infection status of donors was not known, potentially confounding age-related changes in expanded clonotypes. A strong correlation was found between observed TCR beta diversity and the percentage of naive T cells measured by flow cytometry. Total diversity estimates from one million sequenced T cells were considered lower bounds and underestimates. Since profiling was done on bulk unsorted PBMCs, naive and antigen-experienced compartments could not be conclusively compared. Compared with the aged group, the long-lived group had more naive CD4+ T cells, fewer expanded clones and increased TCR diversity, a pattern suggesting age selection.

Inclusive of the bounding cysteine and phenylalanine, the CDR3 is 13 residues long. This entry keeps only the CDR3 DNA: 39 bases, framed from base 1. CDR1 and CDR2, looked up from the germline V gene (reference sequence), are SEHNR and FQNEAQ. The 39 donors, aged about 6 to 100 years, were systemically healthy Caucasian individuals from Russia. Each donor gave 8 to 10 milliliters of peripheral blood, drawn into EDTA-treated Vacutainer tubes. Ficoll-Paque density-gradient centrifugation was used to isolate PBMCs, with at least 6.5 million obtained per sample. Total RNA, at least 6 micrograms per sample, was extracted from PBMCs with Trizol reagent. The percentages of naive CD45RAhigh/CD27high T cells were determined by flow cytometry on a PBMC aliquot from every donor. Notes on this clonotype: It has no known antigen specificity. A read error may account for a junction end that differs from germline.

Preparation of the library involved 5' RACE. TCRdb lists the instrument as Illumina HiSeq 2500. A second roughly 6 to 12 cycle PCR used a sample-barcoded 5' primer and a J-beta primer mix. Each TCR beta cDNA molecule received a unique molecular identifier from a template-switch 5' adaptor carrying 12 random nucleotides. At least 2.5 million CDR3-containing paired-end reads were obtained from each sample. The Mint cDNA synthesis kit, primed by a TRBC-specific oligonucleotide, was used to synthesize first-strand cDNA from all RNA. All cDNA was treated with uracil-DNA glycosylase and then went through a first 18-cycle PCR with the universal primers M1SS and BC2_uni_R. The paper's processing steps were these. Normalization of each sample was performed by random selection of 1 million high-quality reads, each carrying a distinct molecular identifier. Reads sharing molecular identifiers were discarded rather than binned into consensus sequences. MiTCR, set to a Q25 quality threshold and the strictest error-elimination algorithm, was used for CDR3 identification, clonotype clustering and error correction. A nonparametric unseen species model with Euler transformation was used to estimate a lower bound on total TCR beta diversity. Through fastp at Q25 and MiXCR, TCRdb rebuilt clones from the public reads, retaining in-frame beta chains. Rows are combined by CDR3 protein, so each entry shows the most common genes and DNA. TCRdb's processing, not the study's, gives the V and J calls here. A total of roughly 1,000,000 distinct CDR3 sequences appear in this sample, approximately 25% of them only once. The ten top clones hold less than 0.75% of the sample.

The sample was also reused in another study, on T cells of mothers and their children. According to the second study: Donors were nine systemically healthy Caucasian individuals: three mothers and their six children. cDNA synthesis used all of the extracted RNA, with roughly 1.6 ug of RNA in each 15 ul reaction. In the second PCR, sample barcodes and 2-4 random nucleotides were introduced via the M1S primer. Over 8 million TCR beta CDR3 reads came from each mother, compared with 2.5 million to 3.5 million reads from each child. Thymic selection similarly shapes TCR recombination output in related and unrelated pairs, with minor effect from inherited differences. Normalized repertoire overlap was always found to be slightly, but never significantly, higher in related mother-child pairs than in unrelated mother-child pairs. With a sensitivity of approximately 100 clones per million clonotypes, no persistent microchimeric T cell clones were detected. Deep NGS was used in the study to compare the TCR beta repertoires of mothers and children and to look for features that separate related mother-child pairs from unrelated individuals. On average, the children were roughly 11 +/- 4 years old, while the mothers were approximately 41 +/- 4 years old. After adapters were ligated using NEBNext reagents, the libraries underwent 100+100 nt paired-end sequencing on an Illumina HiSeq 2000. Mother and child libraries were prepared a month apart and sequenced in separate runs to prevent cross-contamination. For each donor, somewhere between about 500,000 and 2,300,000 distinct TCR beta clonotypes were identified. Naive TCR beta clonotypes were estimated from low-frequency clonotypes matched to each donor's FACS-determined naive share, without sorting.

The sequence joins TRBV7-9 to TRBJ2-7; a stretch of 9 junction bases matches TRBD1. The source material was blood. This TCR derives from a girl aged 2 to 10 in good health. CDR3 reads: CASSPGTGYELYF. In nucleotide form, the sequence is TGTGCCAGCAGCCCGGGGACAGGGTACGAGCTGTACTTC.